One and the same sample provided the 25 T cell receptor beta chains below, sequenced in a study of blood T cell repertoires in COVID-19. Libraries were prepared by immunoSEQ multiplex PCR; TCRdb keeps only in-frame clonotypes and omits some of them. The top ten hold approximately 0.9% of the sample, which has tens of thousands of clones, approximately 93% seen once. Sequencing used peripheral blood. Receptors originate from a male donor with active COVID-19.

A note on this clone: An end of the junction does not agree with germline; a read error may underlie this. V usage is TRBV12-3 or TRBV12-4 and J usage is TRBJ1-1; weak D call: TRBD1 (5 bases). The CDR3 is 13 amino acids. CDR3 sequence (DNA): TGTGCCAGCAGTTTGGAGGGGAACGCTGAAGCTTTCTTT. Amino acid sequence: CASSLEGNAEAFF.

The chain uses TRBV5-1 and TRBJ1-4, with no clear D. The V end was cut by 6 bases, the J end by 7 bases, with 19 bases between. The CDR3 has 15 amino acids. The germline V gene encodes CDR1 SGHRS and CDR2 YFSETQ. The CDR3 region has the DNA TGCGCCAGCACCTCTAGTGGCGAGCCGAGTGAAAAACTGTTTTTT. Protein sequence: CASTSSGEPSEKLFF.

The table lists this clone with a count of one. This chain links TRBV5-6 with TRBJ2-3, with TRBD1 identical over 7 bases. CDR1 and CDR2 (germline): SGHDT, YYEEEE. This CDR3 contains 16 residues. Trimming at V came to 0 bases and at J to 4 bases, leaving 8 bases not matched to a gene. CDR3 bases: TGTGCCAGCAGCTTGGCCAAGGGGGCGTCTTCAGATACGCAGTATTTT. Translated, it gives CASSLAKGASSDTQYF.

The V gene is TRBV4-3, the J gene TRBJ2-7; TRBD1 matches 7 bases. Germline V CDR1 and CDR2: LGHNA, YSLEER. J gave up 2 bases and V 0 bases, and 1 base lay outside the gene matches. CDR3 length: 14 amino acids. CDR3 sequence: CASSQEGGTYEQYF. The CDR3 DNA is TGCGCCAGCAGCCAAGAAGGGGGCACCTACGAGCAGTACTTC.

The V and J genes are TRBV4-3 and TRBJ2-2; 10 nucleotides align to TRBD2. CDR1 and CDR2 from the germline V gene are LGHNA and YSLEER. The CDR3 consists of 16 residues. The junction had 11 bases not matched to a gene; V was cut back by 7 bases and J by 6 bases. The CDR3 reads CASIPAGGPKAGELFF. The DNA of the CDR3 is TGCGCCAGCATCCCAGCGGGGGGGCCGAAGGCCGGGGAGCTGTTTTTT.

The rearrangement uses TRBV7-9 and TRBJ1-4; no firm D call. Trimming took off 3 bases at V and 0 bases at J, with 8 bases between the two ends. The CDR3 has 15 amino acids. CDR1 is SEHNR, CDR2 FQNEAQ, per germline (reference sequence). CDR3 in amino acids: CASSFEGATNEKLFF. DNA of the CDR3: TGTGCCAGCAGCTTTGAGGGAGCAACTAATGAAAAACTGTTTTTT.

This chain connects TRBV2 to TRBJ1-1, with unresolved D. The V end was cut by 9 bases, the J end by 2 bases, with 16 bases between. Germline CDR1 is SNHLY and CDR2 is FYNNEI. The CDR3 totals 14 residues. The CDR3 DNA is TGTGCCAGTGAGAAACAGACAACCAACACTGAAGCTTTCTTT. This gives the protein CASEKQTTNTEAFF.

This rearrangement joins TRBV5-5 to TRBJ1-2; no clear D. The CDR3 totals 14 residues. The germline V and J ends were trimmed by 3 bases and 2 bases, with 11 bases remaining between them. Germline V gene sequence: CDR1 SGHKS, CDR2 YYEKEE (reference sequence). The CDR3 reads CASSWVGDNYGYTF. For the CDR3, the DNA is TGTGCCAGCAGCTGGGTGGGAGACAACTATGGCTACACCTTC. The entire variable domain, with the rest obtained from reference TRBV5-5 and TRBJ1-2, is as follows: DAGVTQSPTHLIKTRGQQVTLRCSPISGHKSVSWYQQVLGQGPQFIFQYYEKEERGRGNFPDRFSARQFPNYSSELNVNALLLGDSALYLCASSWVGDNYGYTFGSGTRLTVV.

The chain employs TRBV5-1 and TRBJ2-7, with D possibly TRBD2 on 6 matching bases. V was trimmed by 4 bases and J by 3 bases, leaving 17 bases between them. The CDR3 contains 15 residues. The germline V gene encodes CDR1 SGHRS and CDR2 YFSETQ. The CDR3 region is CASSLGTGAFYEQYF. The CDR3 DNA is TGCGCCAGCAGCCTAGGGACGGGAGCCTTCTACGAGCAGTACTTC.

The chain links TRBV19 to TRBJ1-5; D possibly corresponds to TRBD1 (5 bases). Germline V CDR1 and CDR2: LNHDA, SQIVND (reference sequence). CDR3 length equals 14 residues. V was pared by 0 bases and J by 6 bases, with 9 bases between. CDR3 sequence: CASSIDQGIQPQHF. Here the CDR3 DNA reads TGTGCCAGTAGTATAGATCAGGGAATTCAGCCCCAGCATTTT. Full variable domain (outside the CDR3, taken from reference TRBV19 and TRBJ1-5): DGGITQSPKYLFRKEGQNVTLSCEQNLNHDAMYWYRQDPGQGLRLIYYSQIVNDFQKGDIAEGYSVSREKKESFPLTVTSAQKNPTAFYLCASSIDQGIQPQHFGDGTRLSIL.

This chain uses TRBV6-2 or TRBV6-3 with TRBJ2-7; TRBD1 matches 9 bases. Germline loops: CDR1 MNHEY, CDR2 SVGEGT. Unmatched junction bases numbered 11, after V lost 4 bases and J lost 4 bases. The CDR3 runs to 16 residues. CDR3 nucleotides: TGTGCCAGCAGTTTCGAGCCAGGGACAGGGTATTACGAGCAGTACTTC. This translates into CASSFEPGTGYYEQYF.

This clone has only one observation. The chain recombines TRBV5-1 with TRBJ2-2; D remains ambiguous. This CDR3 contains 17 residues. Trimming pared 0 bases from V and 1 base from J, leaving 13 bases between. The V gene's germline CDR1 is SGHRS and CDR2 YFSETQ. The CDR3 bases are TGCGCCAGCAGCTTGGGTGGGTCTAGGCTGAACACCGGGGAGCTGTTTTTT. It encodes CASSLGGSRLNTGELFF.

This chain joins TRBV18 and TRBJ1-6; the D gene is possibly TRBD1 (6 bases). CDR3 length: 14 residues. V lost 4 bases and J 7 bases, leaving 11 bases between the germline ends. Germline lookup yields CDR1 KGHSH and CDR2 LQKENI. CDR3 nucleotide sequence: TGTGCCAGCTCACGGGACATTAACAATTCACCCCTCCACTTT. Amino acids: CASSRDINNSPLHF.

Turning to this clone: This specimen includes other DNA sequences encoding the same CDR3. This chain links TRBV11-2 with TRBJ2-7, with TRBD1 matching 7 bases. J was trimmed by 4 bases and V by 5 bases; bases with no gene match: 8. The CDR3 runs to 14 residues. The germline V gene encodes CDR1 SGHAT and CDR2 FQNNGV. The CDR3 sequence is CASSPPGQFYEQYF. CDR3 nucleotides: TGTGCCAGCAGCCCCCCGGGACAGTTTTACGAGCAGTACTTC.

The chain uses TRBV15 and TRBJ2-7; 7 bases fit TRBD1. The CDR3 has 14 amino acids. V lost 4 bases to trimming and J lost 2 bases; unmatched junction nucleotides: 5. Germline assignment: CDR1 LNHNV and CDR2 YYDKDF (reference sequence). Here the CDR3 reads CATSKSTGTYEQYF. Here the CDR3 DNA reads TGTGCCACCAGCAAATCGACAGGGACCTACGAGCAGTACTTC. Complete variable domain (other parts from reference TRBV15 and TRBJ2-7): DAMVIQNPRYQVTQFGKPVTLSCSQTLNHNVMYWYQQKSSQAPKLLFHYYDKDFNNEADTPDNFQSRRPNTSFCFLDIRSPGLGDTAMYLCATSKSTGTYEQYFGPGTRLTVT.

This clone was observed once. V usage is TRBV9 and J usage is TRBJ2-5, with 7 nucleotides matching TRBD2. The CDR3 runs to 16 residues. The V gene's germline CDR1 is SGDLS and CDR2 YYNGEE. Trimming took 0 bases from V and 0 from J; bases not matched to a gene: 5. CDR3 loop: CASSVGGGTHQETQYF. CDR3 nucleotides: TGTGCCAGCAGCGTAGGGGGGGGGACTCACCAAGAGACCCAGTACTTC.

This chain connects TRBV6-2 or TRBV6-3 to TRBJ1-6; D ambiguous. Germline CDR1 and CDR2: MNHEY and SVGEGT. V lost 2 bases and J 5 bases, leaving 13 bases between the germline ends. CDR3 length: 16 residues. CDR3 nucleotides: TGTGCCAGCAGTTACATTATGAGGGTCGATAATTCACCCCTCCACTTT. Its protein product is CASSYIMRVDNSPLHF.

DNA for the CDR3: TGTGCCAGCAGCTTACGGGACAGGGAAGATGGCTACACCTTC. Translation gives CASSLRDREDGYTF. J is TRBJ1-2 and V is TRBV9; 9 nucleotides agree with TRBD1. CDR1 and CDR2 from the germline V gene are SGDLS and YYNGEE. V lost 4 bases to trimming and J lost 6 bases; unmatched junction nucleotides: 7. The CDR3 totals 14 residues.

The gene calls are TRBV5-1 and TRBJ2-3, with TRBD2 matching 8 bases. The length of the CDR3 is 14 residues. The V segment lost 4 bases and the J segment 5 bases; nucleotides outside the gene matches: 6. Germline values: CDR1 SGHRS, CDR2 YFSETQ. CDR3 residues: CASSPAGDVDTQYF. The CDR3 nucleotides are TGCGCCAGCAGCCCAGCGGGGGATGTAGATACGCAGTATTTT.

A few counts support this clone. J is TRBJ1-1 and V is TRBV30, with TRBD1 as a possible D gene (5 bases). Germline V CDR1 and CDR2: GTSNPN, SVGIG (reference sequence). The CDR3 has 16 amino acids. Trimming pared 2 bases from V and 1 base from J, leaving 17 bases between. This CDR3 is CAWSTLARGGNTEAFF. The CDR3 coding sequence is TGTGCCTGGAGTACACTGGCGAGGGGAGGGAACACTGAAGCTTTCTTT.

The J gene is TRBJ2-1, the V gene TRBV7-8, with 13 nucleotides matching TRBD2. V was clipped by 3 bases and J by 0 bases; unmatched bases: 2. The CDR3 contains 17 residues. Germline-derived CDR1 and CDR2 are SGHVS and FQNEAQ. DNA of the CDR3: TGTGCCAGCAGCTTTACTAGCGGGGGGGCCTCCTACAATGAGCAGTTCTTC. Translating gives CASSFTSGGASYNEQFF.

The chain carries TRBV9 and TRBJ2-1; 9 nucleotides agree with TRBD1. V gave up 3 bases and J gave up 5 bases; unmatched junction bases: 9. This CDR3 has 16 residues. The germline V gene encodes CDR1 SGDLS and CDR2 YYNGEE. In nucleotides, the CDR3 is TGTGCCAGCAGCGGAAAGGGACAGGGCCTGGACAATGAGCAGTTCTTC. This sequence encodes CASSGKGQGLDNEQFF.

The chain uses TRBV14 and TRBJ2-3; possibly TRBD1 for D (6 bases). This CDR3 contains 15 residues. V lost 4 bases and J lost 1, with 12 bases in between. Germline V lookup: CDR1 SGHDN, CDR2 FVKESK. The CDR3 loop reads CASSPRTVGTDTQYF. CDR3 bases: TGTGCCAGCAGCCCAAGGACAGTTGGCACAGATACGCAGTATTTT.

The chain links TRBV7-2 to TRBJ2-3; 9 bases are a match to TRBD2. Per the germline V gene, CDR1 is SGHTA and CDR2 is FQGNSA. CDR3 size: 16 residues. Unmatched junction bases numbered 2, after V lost 1 base and J lost 0 bases. The CDR3 nucleotides are TGTGCCAGCAGCTTAGTAGCGGGGGCCAGCACAGATACGCAGTATTTT. Its protein is CASSLVAGASTDTQYF.

V usage is TRBV6-5 and J usage is TRBJ1-5; 9 nucleotides line up with TRBD1. The CDR3 contains 15 residues. The V gene end was trimmed by 6 bases and the J gene end by 3 bases; junction bases not matched to a gene: 6. Looked up from germline, CDR1 is MNHEY and CDR2 is SVGAGI. The CDR3 loop is CASRMDRGPNQPQHF. CDR3 DNA: TGTGCCAGCAGAATGGACAGGGGACCCAATCAGCCCCAGCATTTT.